Below are 10 T cell receptor beta chains sequenced from a single sample in a study of cytomegalovirus exposure and HLA in healthy donors. PCR primers comprised 60 Vbeta and 13 Jbeta primers. The protocol was immunoSEQ multiplex PCR, while the TCRdb copy is restricted to in-frame clones and leaves out a portion. Among 95,000 to 150,000 clones listed, around 86% were seen once. The sequencing sample was made of PBMCs. The receptors stem from a man younger than 40 in good health and CMV-seronegative.

The chain joins TRBV15 to TRBJ1-5; D is unclear. V was shortened by 0 bases and J by 2 bases, with 11 bases between the two germline ends. Germline CDR1 and CDR2: LNHNV and YYDKDF (reference sequence). CDR3 length: 16 residues. CDR3 in DNA: TGTGCCACCAGCAGAGATGCACACCAGGGCAATCAGCCCCAGCATTTT. Translating it yields CATSRDAHQGNQPQHF.

The genes are TRBV7-9 and TRBJ1-4; no reliable D call. This CDR3 has 15 residues. V shed 5 bases and J shed 3 bases, with 13 bases lying between them. The germline gives CDR1 SEHNR, CDR2 FQNEAQ (reference sequence). CDR3 nucleotides: TGTGCCAGCAGCCACCGCCCGGCGGCTAATGAAAAACTGTTTTTT. It yields the protein CASSHRPAANEKLFF. The whole variable domain, remainder taken from reference TRBV7-9 and TRBJ1-4, is DTGVSQNPRHKITKRGQNVTFRCDPISEHNRLYWYRQTLGQGPEFLTYFQNEAQLEKSRLLSDRFSAERPKGSFSTLEIQRTEQGDSAMYLCASSHRPAANEKLFFGSGTQLSVL.

The V call is TRBV4-1, the J call TRBJ2-5; 8 positions match TRBD2. CDR1 MGHRA and CDR2 YSYEKL come from the germline V gene. The CDR3 is 16 residues long. V dropped 0 bases and J dropped 0; count of bases not matched to a gene: 3. CDR3 protein: CASSQEPSGHQETQYF. CDR3 DNA: TGCGCCAGCAGCCAAGAGCCTAGCGGGCACCAAGAGACCCAGTACTTC.

The J gene is TRBJ1-2, the V gene TRBV28, with no clear D. Germline V gene sequence: CDR1 MDHEN, CDR2 SYDVKM. The germline V and J ends were trimmed by 3 bases and 4 bases, with 12 bases remaining between them. The CDR3 length is 14 residues. The CDR3 protein is CASSLLPGSYGYTF. The CDR3 DNA is TGTGCCAGCAGTTTGTTACCGGGGAGCTATGGCTACACCTTC.

The rearrangement links TRBV6-1 to TRBJ2-3; D gene uncertain. This CDR3 is 13 amino acids long. The V end was cut by 4 bases, the J end by 1 base, with 6 bases between. Germline values: CDR1 MNHNS, CDR2 SASEGT. This chain's CDR3 is CASSGGRTDTQYF. Written as DNA, the CDR3 is TGTGCCAGCAGTGGTGGGCGCACAGATACGCAGTATTTT.

This clone has a single count. The gene calls are TRBV5-4 and TRBJ2-1; TRBD1 aligns across 9 bases. The CDR3 runs to 16 residues. CDR1 SGHNT and CDR2 YYREEE come from the germline V gene (reference sequence). V trimming: 0 bases; J trimming: 7 bases; junction bases outside the gene matches: 8. The CDR3 reads CASSLGLGTGWNEQFF. The CDR3 region has the DNA TGTGCCAGCAGCTTGGGTCTTGGGACAGGGTGGAATGAGCAGTTCTTC.

The gene calls are TRBV5-1 and TRBJ2-3; 7 bases fit TRBD1. Unmatched junction bases numbered 22, after V lost 4 bases and J lost 5 bases. The CDR3 has 19 residues. Germline V gene lookup returns CDR1 SGHRS and CDR2 YFSETQ. The CDR3 reads CASSQGQARGISREDTQYF. CDR3 bases: TGCGCCAGCAGCCAAGGACAGGCGAGGGGGATATCTCGGGAAGATACGCAGTATTTT.

This clone was detected a few times. The genes are TRBV19 and TRBJ2-2; 12 bases match TRBD2. V gave up 6 bases and J gave up 6 bases; unmatched junction bases: 2. The CDR3 length is 14 residues. Germline V gene sequence: CDR1 LNHDA, CDR2 SQIVND (reference sequence). CDR3 DNA: TGTGCCAGTAGGTCTAGCGGGGGGGCCGGGGAGCTGTTTTTT. It is translated as CASRSSGGAGELFF.

V usage is TRBV15 and J usage is TRBJ1-1; TRBD1 agrees at 7 bases. CDR1 LNHNV and CDR2 YYDKDF come from the germline V gene (reference sequence). V lost 1 base to trimming and J lost 1 base; unmatched junction nucleotides: 6. The CDR3 contains 16 residues. This CDR3 reads CATSRGQGVGNTEAFF. The CDR3 region has the DNA TGTGCCACCAGCAGAGGACAGGGCGTGGGGAACACTGAAGCTTTCTTT. Together with reference TRBV15 and TRBJ1-1, the CDR3 gives the full variable domain: DAMVIQNPRYQVTQFGKPVTLSCSQTLNHNVMYWYQQKSSQAPKLLFHYYDKDFNNEADTPDNFQSRRPNTSFCFLDIRSPGLGDTAMYLCATSRGQGVGNTEAFFGQGTRLTVV.

The J gene is TRBJ2-1, the V gene TRBV29-1, with D possibly TRBD2 on 6 matching bases. Deletions cut 1 base from V and 2 bases from J, with 12 bases between. Germline V CDR1 and CDR2: SQVTM, ANQGSEA. This CDR3 region has 15 residues. CDR3 in amino acids: CSVEGGEKAYNEQFF. CDR3 in DNA: TGCAGCGTTGAAGGGGGGGAGAAGGCCTACAATGAGCAGTTCTTC.